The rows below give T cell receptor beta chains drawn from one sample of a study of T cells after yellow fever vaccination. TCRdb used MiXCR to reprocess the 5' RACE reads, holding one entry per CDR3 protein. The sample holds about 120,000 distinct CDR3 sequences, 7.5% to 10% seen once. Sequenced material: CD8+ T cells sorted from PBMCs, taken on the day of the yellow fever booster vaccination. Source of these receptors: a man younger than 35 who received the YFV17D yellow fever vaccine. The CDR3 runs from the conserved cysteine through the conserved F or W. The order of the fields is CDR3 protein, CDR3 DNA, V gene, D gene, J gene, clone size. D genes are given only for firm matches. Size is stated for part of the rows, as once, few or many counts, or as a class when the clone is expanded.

CSATARMNTGELFF,TGCAGTGCCACCGCCAGGATGAACACCGGGGAGCTGTTTTTT,TRBV20-1,.,TRBJ2-2,.
CASSNTDTQYF,TGTGCCAGCAGTAACACAGATACGCAGTATTTT,TRBV5-6,.,TRBJ2-3,many
CASSQALNSYNEQFF,TGCGCCAGCAGCCAAGCACTAAACTCCTACAATGAGCAGTTCTTC,TRBV4-1,.,TRBJ2-1,once
CASSPGTRNQETQYF,TGTGCCAGCAGTCCCGGGACTCGAAATCAAGAGACCCAGTACTTC,TRBV27,.,TRBJ2-5,few
CASKRGANYGYTF,TGTGCCAGCAAAAGAGGGGCAAACTATGGCTACACCTTC,TRBV6-1,.,TRBJ1-2,few
CASSYGGGPNTGELFF,TGTGCCAGCAGTTACGGGGGGGGGCCCAACACCGGGGAGCTGTTTTTT,TRBV6-2/TRBV6-3,.,TRBJ2-2,.
CASSLRSWDEQYF,TGTGCCAGCAGCTTAAGGTCCTGGGACGAGCAGTACTTC,TRBV11-2,.,TRBJ2-7,.
CASRPPTSGVGNEQFF,TGTGCCAGCAGGCCCCCGACTAGCGGCGTCGGGAATGAGCAGTTCTTC,TRBV6-6,TRBD2,TRBJ2-1,.
CAWSATSQNEQFF,TGTGCCTGGAGCGCCACTAGCCAGAATGAGCAGTTCTTC,TRBV30,.,TRBJ2-1,.
CASSSVTTPSGSIQYF,TGTGCCAGCAGTTCGGTAACTACCCCCTCAGGGAGCATTCAGTACTTC,TRBV12-3/TRBV12-4,.,TRBJ2-4,many
CASSFVPTDTQYF,TGTGCCAGCAGTTTTGTCCCCACAGATACGCAGTATTTT,TRBV12-3/TRBV12-4,.,TRBJ2-3,.
CASTPGFIDEQYF,TGTGCCAGCACCCCAGGTTTTATCGACGAGCAGTACTTC,TRBV6-5,.,TRBJ2-7,.
CASTISGANVLTF,TGTGCCAGTACCATCTCTGGGGCCAACGTCCTGACTTTC,TRBV19,.,TRBJ2-6,many
CASSQGTPNTEAFF,TGTGCCAGCAGCCAAGGGACACCGAACACTGAAGCTTTCTTT,TRBV3-1,.,TRBJ1-1,.
CASSLDPTGTSVSDEQFF,TGTGCCAGCAGCTTAGACCCTACCGGGACTAGCGTTTCTGATGAGCAGTTCTTC,TRBV7-6,TRBD2,TRBJ2-1,many
CASSQVLSWDAYEQYF,TGTGCCAGCAGCCAAGTCCTATCATGGGACGCCTACGAGCAGTACTTC,TRBV4-2,.,TRBJ2-7,.
CASSAGTGREQYF,TGTGCCAGCAGCGCCGGGACAGGGCGCGAGCAGTACTTC,TRBV9,TRBD1,TRBJ2-7,.
CATSREGISDTQYF,TGTGCCACCAGCAGAGAGGGGATTTCAGATACGCAGTATTTT,TRBV15,.,TRBJ2-3,once
CAWSVSPVPGGYTF,TGTGCCTGGAGTGTATCTCCCGTCCCGGGGGGCTACACCTTC,TRBV30,.,TRBJ1-2,many
CSATESGYEQYF,TGCAGTGCCACAGAGTCCGGCTACGAGCAGTACTTC,TRBV20-1,.,TRBJ2-7,many
CASSEGTLGWEPQHF,TGTGCCAGCAGTGAGGGGACACTCGGATGGGAGCCCCAGCATTTT,TRBV6-5,.,TRBJ1-5,.
CASSVSGARVANTEAFF,TGTGCCAGCAGCGTGTCAGGGGCGAGGGTTGCGAACACTGAAGCTTTCTTT,TRBV9,.,TRBJ1-1,.
CASSEAGKRTQYF,TGTGCCAGCAGTGAGGCCGGCAAGAGGACCCAGTACTTC,TRBV6-1,.,TRBJ2-5,many
CSGVNGAGELFF,TGCAGCGGGGTCAACGGGGCCGGGGAGCTGTTTTTT,TRBV29-1,.,TRBJ2-2,few
CASSPIVEGLGELFF,TGCGCCAGCAGCCCCATTGTTGAAGGGCTTGGGGAGCTGTTTTTT,TRBV4-3,.,TRBJ2-2,many
CASSQSPGGPGANVLTF,TGCGCCAGCAGCCAATCTCCGGGAGGTCCTGGGGCCAACGTCCTGACTTTC,TRBV4-3,TRBD2,TRBJ2-6,.
CASSPGQGNEAFF,TGCGCCAGCAGCCCGGGACAGGGTAATGAAGCTTTCTTT,TRBV4-1,TRBD1,TRBJ1-1,few
CASTPGISSYEQYF,TGTGCCAGTACCCCGGGGATCAGCTCCTACGAGCAGTACTTC,TRBV19,.,TRBJ2-7,.
CATSRGLGEGNEQFF,TGTGCCACCAGCAGGGGACTAGGGGAGGGCAATGAGCAGTTCTTC,TRBV15,TRBD2,TRBJ2-1,many
CASGQQNQPQHF,TGTGCCAGCGGTCAACAAAATCAGCCCCAGCATTTT,TRBV19,.,TRBJ1-5,.
CSAGAGQRFTDTQYF,TGCAGTGCTGGTGCCGGACAGCGATTCACAGATACGCAGTATTTT,TRBV20-1,.,TRBJ2-3,few
CASSPSDGGRAYEQYF,TGTGCCAGCAGTCCCTCTGACGGGGGGCGGGCGTACGAGCAGTACTTC,TRBV6-6,.,TRBJ2-7,.
CASSPTPTDLSYNEQFF,TGCGCCAGCAGCCCTACTCCGACAGACCTTTCCTACAATGAGCAGTTCTTC,TRBV5-1,.,TRBJ2-1,many
CASSSRDNEQFF,TGTGCCAGCAGTTCCCGAGACAATGAGCAGTTCTTC,TRBV6-6,.,TRBJ2-1,.
CASGRSGTDTQYF,TGTGCCAGCGGTCGTTCGGGGACAGATACGCAGTATTTT,TRBV7-9,.,TRBJ2-3,.
CASSPAGLAYEQYF,TGTGCCAGCAGTCCAGCGGGGTTGGCCTACGAGCAGTACTTC,TRBV7-2,TRBD2,TRBJ2-7,few
CAINDFDRGPETQYF,TGTGCCATCAACGACTTTGACCGAGGGCCGGAGACCCAGTACTTC,TRBV10-3,.,TRBJ2-5,.
CASSQETRSVRGNTEAFF,TGCGCCAGCAGCCAAGAGACCCGTTCCGTCCGGGGGAACACTGAAGCTTTCTTT,TRBV4-3,.,TRBJ1-1,.
CSVGRGETQYF,TGCAGCGTTGGCCGCGGAGAGACCCAGTACTTC,TRBV29-1,.,TRBJ2-5,.
CASSNQGSRDTQYF,TGTGCCAGCAGCAACCAGGGCTCGCGAGATACGCAGTATTTT,TRBV7-2,.,TRBJ2-3,few
CASSRGTGNTIYF,TGTGCCAGCAGCCGCGGGACAGGAAACACCATATATTTT,TRBV7-6,.,TRBJ1-3,few
CSAVTGVYQETQYF,TGCAGCGCGGTGACAGGGGTGTACCAAGAGACCCAGTACTTC,TRBV29-1,TRBD1,TRBJ2-5,many